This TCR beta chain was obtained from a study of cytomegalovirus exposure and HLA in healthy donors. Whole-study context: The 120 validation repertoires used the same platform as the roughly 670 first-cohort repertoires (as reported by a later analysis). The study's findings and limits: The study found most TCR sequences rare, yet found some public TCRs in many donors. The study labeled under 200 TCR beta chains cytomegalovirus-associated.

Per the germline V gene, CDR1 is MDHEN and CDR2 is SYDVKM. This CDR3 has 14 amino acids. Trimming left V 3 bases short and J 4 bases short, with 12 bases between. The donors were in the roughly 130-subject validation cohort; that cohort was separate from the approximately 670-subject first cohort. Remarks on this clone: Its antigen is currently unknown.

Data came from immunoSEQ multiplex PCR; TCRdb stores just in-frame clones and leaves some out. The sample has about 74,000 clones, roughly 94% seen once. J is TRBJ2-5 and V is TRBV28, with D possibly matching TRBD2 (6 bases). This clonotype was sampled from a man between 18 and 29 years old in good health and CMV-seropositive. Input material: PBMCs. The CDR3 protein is CASSFLRGSETQYF. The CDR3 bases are TGTGCCAGCAGTTTCCTTCGGGGGTCAGAGACCCAGTACTTC.